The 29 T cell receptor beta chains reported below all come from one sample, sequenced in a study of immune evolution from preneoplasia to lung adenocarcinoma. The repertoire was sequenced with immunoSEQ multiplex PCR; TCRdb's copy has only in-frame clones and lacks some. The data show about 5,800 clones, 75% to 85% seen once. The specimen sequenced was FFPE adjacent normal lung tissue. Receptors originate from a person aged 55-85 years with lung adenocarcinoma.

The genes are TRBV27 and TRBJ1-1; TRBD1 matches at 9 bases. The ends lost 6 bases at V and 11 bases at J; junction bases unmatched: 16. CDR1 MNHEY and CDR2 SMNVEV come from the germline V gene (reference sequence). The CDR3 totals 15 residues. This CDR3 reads CASSSRTGVDPGAFF. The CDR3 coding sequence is TGTGCCAGCAGCTCCCGGACAGGGGTGGACCCAGGTGCTTTCTTT.

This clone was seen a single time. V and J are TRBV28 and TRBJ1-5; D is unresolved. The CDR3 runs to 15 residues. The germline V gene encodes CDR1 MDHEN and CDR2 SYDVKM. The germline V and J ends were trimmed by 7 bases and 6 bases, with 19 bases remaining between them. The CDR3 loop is CASIPRGRVRQPQHF. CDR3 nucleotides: TGTGCCAGCATCCCCCGGGGAAGGGTGCGTCAGCCCCAGCATTTT.

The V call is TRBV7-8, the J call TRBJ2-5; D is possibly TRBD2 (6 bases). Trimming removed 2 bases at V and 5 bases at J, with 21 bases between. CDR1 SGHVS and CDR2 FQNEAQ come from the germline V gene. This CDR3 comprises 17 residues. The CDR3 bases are TGTGCCAGCAGCTTACGACCCTCTATGAGTCGGGGGGAGACCCAGTACTTC. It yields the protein CASSLRPSMSRGETQYF.

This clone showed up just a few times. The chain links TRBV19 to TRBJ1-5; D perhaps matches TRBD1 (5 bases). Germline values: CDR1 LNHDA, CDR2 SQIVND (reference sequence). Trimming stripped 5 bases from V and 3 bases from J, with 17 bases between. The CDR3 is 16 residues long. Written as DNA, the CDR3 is TGTGCCAGTAGTCGGACGGAGGGGCGGGACAATCAGCCCCAGCATTTT. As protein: CASSRTEGRDNQPQHF.

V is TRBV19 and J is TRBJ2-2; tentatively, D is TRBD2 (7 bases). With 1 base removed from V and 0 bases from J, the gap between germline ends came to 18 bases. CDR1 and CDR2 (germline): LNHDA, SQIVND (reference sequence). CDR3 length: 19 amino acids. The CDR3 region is CASSIVGGGRQTNTGELFF. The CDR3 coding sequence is TGTGCCAGTAGTATAGTTGGGGGGGGGCGCCAAACGAACACCGGGGAGCTGTTTTTT. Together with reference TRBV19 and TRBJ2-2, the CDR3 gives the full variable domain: DGGITQSPKYLFRKEGQNVTLSCEQNLNHDAMYWYRQDPGQGLRLIYYSQIVNDFQKGDIAEGYSVSREKKESFPLTVTSAQKNPTAFYLCASSIVGGGRQTNTGELFFGEGSRLTVL.

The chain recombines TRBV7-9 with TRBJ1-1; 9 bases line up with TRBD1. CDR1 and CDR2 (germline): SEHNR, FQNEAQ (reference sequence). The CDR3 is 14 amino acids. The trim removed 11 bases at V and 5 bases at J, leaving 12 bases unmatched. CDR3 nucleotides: TGTGCCGTACGACTGGGACAGGGTGGAACTGAAGCTTTCTTT. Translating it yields CAVRLGQGGTEAFF. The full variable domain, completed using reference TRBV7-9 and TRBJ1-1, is DTGVSQNPRHKITKRGQNVTFRCDPISEHNRLYWYRQTLGQGPEFLTYFQNEAQLEKSRLLSDRFSAERPKGSFSTLEIQRTEQGDSAMYLCAVRLGQGGTEAFFGQGTRLTVV.

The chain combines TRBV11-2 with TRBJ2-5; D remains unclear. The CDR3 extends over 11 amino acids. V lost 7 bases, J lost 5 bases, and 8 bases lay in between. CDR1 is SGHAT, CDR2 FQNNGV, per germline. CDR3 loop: CASTAWETQYF. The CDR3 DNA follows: TGTGCCAGCACCGCTTGGGAGACCCAGTACTTC.

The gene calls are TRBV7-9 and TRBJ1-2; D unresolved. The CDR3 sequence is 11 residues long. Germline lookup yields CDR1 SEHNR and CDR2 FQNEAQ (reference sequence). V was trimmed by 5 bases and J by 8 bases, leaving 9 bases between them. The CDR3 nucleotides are TGTGCCAGCAGCCCGCCCCAGGGCTACACCTTC. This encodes CASSPPQGYTF.

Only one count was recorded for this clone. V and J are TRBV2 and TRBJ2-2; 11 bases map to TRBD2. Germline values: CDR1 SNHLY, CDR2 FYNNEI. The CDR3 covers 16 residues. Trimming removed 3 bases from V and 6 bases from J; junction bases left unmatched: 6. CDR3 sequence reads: CASSDSGRAGAGELFF. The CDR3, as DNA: TGTGCCAGCAGTGATAGCGGGAGGGCCGGGGCCGGGGAGCTGTTTTTT.

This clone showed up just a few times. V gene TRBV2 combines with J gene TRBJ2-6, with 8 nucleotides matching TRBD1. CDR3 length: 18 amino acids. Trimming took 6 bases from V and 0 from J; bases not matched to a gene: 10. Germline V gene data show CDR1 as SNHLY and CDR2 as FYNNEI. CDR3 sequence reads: CASRPGQVPLSGANVLTF. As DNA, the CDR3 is TGTGCCAGCAGACCGGGACAGGTCCCCCTCTCTGGGGCCAACGTCCTGACTTTC.

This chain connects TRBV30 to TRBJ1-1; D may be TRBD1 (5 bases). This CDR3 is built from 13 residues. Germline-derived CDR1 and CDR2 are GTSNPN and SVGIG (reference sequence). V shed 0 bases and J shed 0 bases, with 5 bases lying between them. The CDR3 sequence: CAWSVGVNTEAFF. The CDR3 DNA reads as TGTGCCTGGAGTGTGGGGGTGAACACTGAAGCTTTCTTT.

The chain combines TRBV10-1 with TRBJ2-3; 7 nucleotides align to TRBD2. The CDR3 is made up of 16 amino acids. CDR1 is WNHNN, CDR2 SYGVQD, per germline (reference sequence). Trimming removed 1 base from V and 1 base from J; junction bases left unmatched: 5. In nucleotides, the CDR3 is TGCGCCAGCAGTGAGTGGGAGCGGGGACGCACAGATACGCAGTATTTT. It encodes CASSEWERGRTDTQYF.

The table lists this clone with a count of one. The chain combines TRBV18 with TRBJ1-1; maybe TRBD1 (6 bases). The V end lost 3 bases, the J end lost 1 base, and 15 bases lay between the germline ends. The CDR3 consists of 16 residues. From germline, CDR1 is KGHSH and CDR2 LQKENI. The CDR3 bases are TGTGCCAGCTCACCGACGGTTTGGGGGGCGAACACTGAAGCTTTCTTT. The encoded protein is CASSPTVWGANTEAFF.

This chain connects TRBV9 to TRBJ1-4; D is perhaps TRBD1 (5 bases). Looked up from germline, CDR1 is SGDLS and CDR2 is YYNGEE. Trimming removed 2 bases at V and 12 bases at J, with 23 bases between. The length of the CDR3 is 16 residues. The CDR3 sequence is CASSVDYGTDPKELFF. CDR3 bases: TGTGCCAGCAGCGTTGACTACGGGACGGACCCTAAGGAACTGTTTTTT.

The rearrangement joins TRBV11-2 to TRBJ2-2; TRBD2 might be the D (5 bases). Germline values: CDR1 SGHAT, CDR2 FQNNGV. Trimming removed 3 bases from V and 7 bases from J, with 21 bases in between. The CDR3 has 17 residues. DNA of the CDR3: TGTGCCAGCAGCTTTTCTGGGCACGATTATGGGAGCGGGGAGCTGTTTTTT. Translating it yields CASSFSGHDYGSGELFF.

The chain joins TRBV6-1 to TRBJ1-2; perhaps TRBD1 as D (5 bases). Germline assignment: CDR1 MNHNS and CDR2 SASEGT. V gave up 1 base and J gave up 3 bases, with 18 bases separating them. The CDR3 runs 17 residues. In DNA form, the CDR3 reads TGTGCCAGCAGTGAAGATGGGGTACAGGAGCCCTACTATGGCTACACCTTC. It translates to CASSEDGVQEPYYGYTF.

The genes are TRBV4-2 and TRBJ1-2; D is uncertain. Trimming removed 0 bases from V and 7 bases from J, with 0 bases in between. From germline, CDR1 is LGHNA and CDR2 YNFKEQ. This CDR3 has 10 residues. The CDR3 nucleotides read TGTGCCAGCAGCCAAGATGGCTACACCTTC. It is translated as CASSQDGYTF.

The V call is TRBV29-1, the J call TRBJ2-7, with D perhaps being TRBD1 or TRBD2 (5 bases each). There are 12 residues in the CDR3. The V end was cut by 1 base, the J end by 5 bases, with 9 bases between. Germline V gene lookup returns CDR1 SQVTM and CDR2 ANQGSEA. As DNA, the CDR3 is TGCAGCGTTGAAGGGGACGGGAACGAGCAGTACTTC. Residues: CSVEGDGNEQYF.

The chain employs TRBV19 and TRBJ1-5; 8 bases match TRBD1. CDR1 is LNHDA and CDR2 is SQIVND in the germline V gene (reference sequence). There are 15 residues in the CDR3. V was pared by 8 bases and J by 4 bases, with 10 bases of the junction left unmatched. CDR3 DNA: TGTGCCAGTCGGAGGGGGGGACAGGTGAATCAGCCCCAGCATTTT. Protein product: CASRRGGQVNQPQHF.

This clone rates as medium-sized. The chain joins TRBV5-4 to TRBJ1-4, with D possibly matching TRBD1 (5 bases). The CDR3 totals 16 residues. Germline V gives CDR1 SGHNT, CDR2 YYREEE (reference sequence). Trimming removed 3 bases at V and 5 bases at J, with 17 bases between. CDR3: CASSSGGRGSNEKLFF. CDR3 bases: TGTGCCAGCAGCTCGGGAGGACGGGGCTCAAATGAAAAACTGTTTTTT.

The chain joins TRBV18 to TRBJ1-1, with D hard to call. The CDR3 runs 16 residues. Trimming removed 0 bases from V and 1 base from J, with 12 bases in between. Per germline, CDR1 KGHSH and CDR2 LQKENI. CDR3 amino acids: CASSPPSIGSNTEAFF. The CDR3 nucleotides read TGTGCCAGCTCACCACCGAGTATAGGGTCGAACACTGAAGCTTTCTTT.

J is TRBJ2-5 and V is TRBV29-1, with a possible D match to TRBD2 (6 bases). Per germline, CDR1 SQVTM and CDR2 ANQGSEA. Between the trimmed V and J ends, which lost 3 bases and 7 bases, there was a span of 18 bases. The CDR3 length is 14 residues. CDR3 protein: CSVDAGGSYMTQYF. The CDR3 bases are TGCAGCGTTGACGCCGGGGGAAGTTATATGACCCAGTACTTC.

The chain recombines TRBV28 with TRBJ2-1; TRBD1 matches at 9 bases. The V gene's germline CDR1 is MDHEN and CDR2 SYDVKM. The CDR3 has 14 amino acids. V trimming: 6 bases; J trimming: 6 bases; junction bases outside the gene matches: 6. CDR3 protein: CASSPTGGSNEQFF. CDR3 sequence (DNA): TGTGCCAGCAGCCCGACAGGGGGAAGCAATGAGCAGTTCTTC.

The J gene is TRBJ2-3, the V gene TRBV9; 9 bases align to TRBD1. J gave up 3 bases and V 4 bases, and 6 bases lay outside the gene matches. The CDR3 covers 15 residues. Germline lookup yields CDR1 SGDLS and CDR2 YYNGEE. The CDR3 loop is CASSSRDRVTDTQYF. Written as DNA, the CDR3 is TGTGCCAGCAGCAGTCGGGACAGGGTGACAGATACGCAGTATTTT.

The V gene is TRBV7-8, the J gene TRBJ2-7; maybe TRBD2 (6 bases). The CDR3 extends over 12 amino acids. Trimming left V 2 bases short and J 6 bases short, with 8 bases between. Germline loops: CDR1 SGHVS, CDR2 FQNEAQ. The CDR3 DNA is TGTGCCAGCAGCTTATGGCGGGGCGAGCAGTACTTC. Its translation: CASSLWRGEQYF.

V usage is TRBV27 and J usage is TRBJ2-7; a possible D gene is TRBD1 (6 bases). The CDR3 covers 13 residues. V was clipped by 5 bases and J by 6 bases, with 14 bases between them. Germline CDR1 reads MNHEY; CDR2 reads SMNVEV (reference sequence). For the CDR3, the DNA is TGTGCCAGCAGTCTGATACAGGGCTCCGAGCAGTACTTC. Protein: CASSLIQGSEQYF.

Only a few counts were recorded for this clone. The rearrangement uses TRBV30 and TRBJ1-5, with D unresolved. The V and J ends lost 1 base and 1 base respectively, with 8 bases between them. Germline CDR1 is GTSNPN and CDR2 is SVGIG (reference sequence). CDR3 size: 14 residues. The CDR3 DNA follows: TGTGCCTGGAGTGGGAGGGCAAGCAATCAGCCCCAGCATTTT. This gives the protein CAWSGRASNQPQHF.

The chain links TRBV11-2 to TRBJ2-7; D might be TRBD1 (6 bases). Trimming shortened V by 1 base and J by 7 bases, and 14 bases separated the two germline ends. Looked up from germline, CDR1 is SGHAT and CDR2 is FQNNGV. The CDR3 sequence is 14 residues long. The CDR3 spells CASSLVGTGIEQYF. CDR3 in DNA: TGTGCCAGCAGCTTAGTAGGTACAGGGATTGAGCAGTACTTC.

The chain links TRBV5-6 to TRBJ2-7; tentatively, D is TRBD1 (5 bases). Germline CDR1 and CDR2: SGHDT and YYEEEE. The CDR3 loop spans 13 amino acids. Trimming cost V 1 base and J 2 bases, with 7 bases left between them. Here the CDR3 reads CASSLPTAYEQYF. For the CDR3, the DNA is TGTGCCAGCAGCTTGCCGACAGCCTACGAGCAGTACTTC. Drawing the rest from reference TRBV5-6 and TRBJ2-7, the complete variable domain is DAGVTQSPTHLIKTRGQQVTLRCSPKSGHDTVSWYQQALGQGPQFIFQYYEEEERQRGNFPDRFSGHQFPNYSSELNVNALLLGDSALYLCASSLPTAYEQYFGPGTRLTVT.